This TCR beta chain appears in the sequencing data of a study of blood T cells in healthy people across ages. Primed by a sample-barcoded 5' primer and a J-beta primer mix, a second PCR proceeded for about 7 to 11 cycles. TCRdb fed the 5' RACE reads into MiXCR, producing one record per CDR3 protein. The repertoire has around 1,700,000 distinct CDR3 sequences, about 28% of them found once; the top ten carry 7.7%. This clonotype was detected only a few times. V was shortened by 7 bases and J by 6 bases, with 13 bases between the two germline ends. The CDR3 sequence is 12 residues long. Germline loops: CDR1 MGHDK, CDR2 SYGVNS.

This chain connects TRBV25-1 to TRBJ2-7; maybe TRBD2 (5 bases). Sequences were obtained from blood. The TCR comes from a woman in her 30s in good health. The CDR3 loop is CASNPGGAEQYF. DNA of the CDR3: TGTGCCAGCAATCCAGGAGGTGCCGAGCAGTACTTC.